This TCR beta chain was observed in a study of blood T cells in healthy people across ages. Study-wide results and caveats: Roughly linearly, TCR beta diversity per million T cells fell as age increased. Compared with aged donors, long-lived donors showed fewer expanded clones, suggesting selection.

A sample-barcoded 5' primer and a J-beta primer mix were used in a second PCR of roughly 6 to 11 cycles. Every cDNA molecule carried a tag from a template-switch adaptor bearing 12 random nucleotides. All samples gave at least 2.5 million CDR3-containing paired-end reads. TCRdb passed the 5' RACE reads through MiXCR, listing each CDR3 protein once. This sample yields just under 900,000 distinct CDR3 sequences, of which about 28% are seen a single time; 17% belongs to the top ten. This clonotype was recorded at least ten times. Its antigen is still unknown. V lost 4 bases and J lost 11, with 14 bases in between. Germline values: CDR1 SNHLY, CDR2 FYNNEI. The CDR3 has 12 amino acids.

This receptor was taken from a woman of 80 years or more in good health. The sequenced material came from blood. This rearrangement joins TRBV2 to TRBJ2-5; D is perhaps TRBD2 (6 bases). The CDR3 sequence: CASSGGSREQYF. In DNA form, the CDR3 reads TGTGCCAGCAGTGGGGGCAGTCGGGAGCAGTACTTC.